This T cell receptor beta chain derives from a study of low-dose radiotherapy and immunotherapy resistance in tumors. Study-wide context: A total of 6.5 Gy was given to Cohort 1 as 0.5 Gy per fraction every 2 weeks. Participants in Cohort 2 were given 1 Gy per fraction every two weeks, for 13 Gy over 26 weeks.

Time point in this sample: after trial treatment. As to treatment: LDRT plus nivolumab, ipilimumab, low-dose cyclophosphamide and aspirin (RACIN trial). Donors were dosed with nivolumab and ipilimumab; they also received aspirin, low-dose cyclophosphamide and low-dose radiotherapy. This clonotype was observed many times. Losses at the gene ends were 8 bases for V and 1 base for J; bases not matched to a gene: 7. There are 15 residues in the CDR3. CDR1 is MNHEY, CDR2 SMNVEV, per germline (reference sequence). cDNA synthesis used a TRAV/TRBV-specific primer set for both chains. Both a constant-region primer and a V-primer adapter served to amplify TCRs across around 20 PCR cycles. Via MiXCR, TCRdb re-called the reads, giving one row per CDR3 protein. The sample gives roughly 100,000 distinct CDR3 sequences, more than 20% of which show up once; roughly 4% is in the top ten.

The clonotype originates from a male donor with prostate cancer. The chain couples TRBV27 to TRBJ2-2, with 7 bases that match TRBD2. Sample: PBMCs, taken after low-dose radiotherapy plus immunotherapy. The CDR3: CASGTAGVNTGELFF. The CDR3 coding sequence is TGTGCCAGCGGGACGGCGGGGGTGAACACCGGGGAGCTGTTTTTT.